This TCR beta chain originates from a study of T cell responses to AZD1222 COVID-19 vaccine. General study points: Compared with day 0, the breadth and depth of the Spike-specific TCR repertoire rose significantly after two doses of AZD1222. Clonal diversity was possibly underestimated; the donors were predominantly white British and more often female. A reported finding is that nearly half of spike-specific TCRs target unmutated variant regions.

Turning to this clone: Its specificity is unknown.

Some clones are missing from TCRdb's copy, which holds only in-frame ones; the method was immunoSEQ multiplex PCR. Seen here are around 110,000 clones, around 91% observed once, and the top ten hold 1.5% to 2%. The CDR3 covers 12 residues. The V end was cut by 0 bases, the J end by 4 bases, with 4 bases between. Germline-derived CDR1 and CDR2 are MGHRA and YSYEKL. This clonotype was obtained from an adult who received the AZD1222 COVID-19 vaccine. The sample was peripheral blood, taken 28 days after the second AZD1222 dose. This chain uses TRBV4-1 with TRBJ2-7; no reliable D call. Here the CDR3 DNA reads TGCGCCAGCAGCCAAGATGGTTACGAGCAGTACTTC. Translation gives CASSQDGYEQYF.